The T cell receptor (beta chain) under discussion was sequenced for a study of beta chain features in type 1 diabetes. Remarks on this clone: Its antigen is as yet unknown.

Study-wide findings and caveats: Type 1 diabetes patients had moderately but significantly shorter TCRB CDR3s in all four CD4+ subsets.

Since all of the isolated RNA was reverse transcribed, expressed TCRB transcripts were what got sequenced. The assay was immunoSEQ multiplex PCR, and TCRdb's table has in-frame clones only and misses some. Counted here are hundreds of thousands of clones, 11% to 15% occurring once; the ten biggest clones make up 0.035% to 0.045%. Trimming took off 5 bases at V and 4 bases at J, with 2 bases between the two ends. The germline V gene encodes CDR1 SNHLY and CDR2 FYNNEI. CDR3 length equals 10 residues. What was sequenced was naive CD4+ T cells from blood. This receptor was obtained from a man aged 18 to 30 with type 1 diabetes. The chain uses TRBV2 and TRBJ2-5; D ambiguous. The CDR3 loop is CASSTETQYF. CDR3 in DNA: TGTGCCAGCAGTACAGAGACCCAGTACTTC. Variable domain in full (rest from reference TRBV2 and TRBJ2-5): EPEVTQTPSHQVTQMGQEVILRCVPISNHLYFYWYRQILGQKVEFLVSFYNNEISEKSEIFDDQFSVERPDGSNFTLKIRSTKLEDSAMYFCASSTETQYFGPGTRLLVL.